This T cell receptor beta chain was found in a study of shared clonotypes between healthy human individuals. Trimming pared 5 bases from V and 0 bases from J, leaving 16 bases between. The germline V gene has CDR1 MNHEY and CDR2 SMNVEV (reference sequence). The CDR3 consists of 16 residues. The donors were adults (healthy and HIV-negative) with no recent acute infections or vaccinations. Replicate PCRs were loaded with approximately 300 ng DNA from unsorted PBMC, some 30,000 T cell genomes. This table comes from immunoSEQ multiplex PCR, and its TCRdb copy is limited to in-frame clones, with some not included. The sample contains approximately 500,000 clones, roughly 85% of which appear only once.

This chain links TRBV27 with TRBJ2-5; perhaps D is TRBD1 or TRBD2 (5 bases each). The sequenced material came from PBMCs. The sequence was collected from a middle-aged woman in good health. Some clones in this sample may be carry-over from other donors' samples. The CDR3 region has the DNA TGTGCCAGCAGTCCCGACGGGGCAGGCCACCAAGAGACCCAGTACTTC. The encoded protein is CASSPDGAGHQETQYF.